The clone carrying this TCR beta chain was detected many times. The data were taken from a study of beta chain features in type 1 diabetes. The overall study: Sorted cells, more than 95,000,000 in number, were examined across all samples.

The whole isolated RNA underwent reverse transcription, so sequencing captured expressed TCRB transcripts. Sequencing was performed with immunoSEQ multiplex PCR; in TCRdb, only in-frame clones are kept and a portion is missing. Of about 340,000 clones listed, roughly 8% are singletons. Germline V lookup: CDR1 SGHNT, CDR2 YYREEE (reference sequence). The CDR3 length is 12 residues. V was cut by 3 bases and J by 5 bases, with 8 bases left in between. The sequence derives from a young woman in good health. Material: central memory CD4+ T cells from blood. The chain is built from TRBV5-4 and TRBJ2-5, with a tentative D call TRBD2 (5 bases). The CDR3 DNA follows: TGTGCCAGCAGCTCGGGAATGGAGACCCAGTACTTC. Amino acid sequence: CASSSGMETQYF.